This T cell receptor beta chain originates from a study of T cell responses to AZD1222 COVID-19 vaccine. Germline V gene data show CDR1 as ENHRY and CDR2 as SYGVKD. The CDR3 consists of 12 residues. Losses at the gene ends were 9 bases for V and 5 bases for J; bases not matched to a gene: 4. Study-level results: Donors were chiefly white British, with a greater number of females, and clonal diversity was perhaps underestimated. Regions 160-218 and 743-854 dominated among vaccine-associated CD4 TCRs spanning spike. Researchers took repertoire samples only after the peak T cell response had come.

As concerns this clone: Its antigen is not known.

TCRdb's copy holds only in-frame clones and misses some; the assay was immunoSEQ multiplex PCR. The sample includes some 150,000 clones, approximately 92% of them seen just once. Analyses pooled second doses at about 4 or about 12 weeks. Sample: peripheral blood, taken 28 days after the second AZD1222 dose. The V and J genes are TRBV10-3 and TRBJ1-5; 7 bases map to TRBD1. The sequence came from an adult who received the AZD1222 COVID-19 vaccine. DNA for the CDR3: TGTGCCATACAAACAGGGGATCAGCCCCAGCATTTT. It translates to CAIQTGDQPQHF.